The present T cell receptor beta chain was sequenced within a study of T cell responses to AZD1222 COVID-19 vaccine. General study results and limits: Repertoire sampling happened only post peak T cell response. The donor group comprised mostly white British people and more females; the analysis possibly underestimated clonal diversity.

About this clone: Its antigen remains unidentified.

Only in-frame clones appear in the TCRdb table, and some are missing; sequencing was by immunoSEQ multiplex PCR. The data show roughly 170,000 clones, around 94% seen once. The material sequenced was peripheral blood, taken 28 days after the second AZD1222 dose. The sequence was obtained from an adult who received the AZD1222 COVID-19 vaccine.

The CDR3, as DNA: TGTGCCAGCAGCTTCCTGGGACAAGTGAACACTGAAGCTTTCTTT. This encodes CASSFLGQVNTEAFF. The rearrangement links TRBV7-2 to TRBJ1-1, with D maybe TRBD1 (6 bases). Germline V gene data show CDR1 as SGHTA and CDR2 as FQGNSA. This CDR3 contains 15 residues. V was clipped by 3 bases and J by 0 bases, with 11 bases between them. The entire variable domain, with the rest obtained from reference TRBV7-2 and TRBJ1-1, is as follows: GAGVSQSPSNKVTEKGKDVELRCDPISGHTALYWYRQSLGQGLEFLIYFQGNSAPDKSGLPSDRFSAERTGGSVSTLTIQRTQQEDSAVYLCASSFLGQVNTEAFFGQGTRLTVV.